The text below deals with one TCR beta chain. What it binds is unknown. This sample stems from a study of CD8+ T cells in alopecia areata. Treatment in this sample: oral pan-JAK inhibitor, 5-10 mg twice daily. Sequencing used cDNA as its template, made by extracting RNA and reverse transcribing it. Using immunoSEQ multiplex PCR, the repertoire was profiled, and TCRdb retains in-frame clones only, with some absent. Of roughly 190,000 clones listed, around three fifths are singletons. The CDR3 has 12 residues. Trimming removed 3 bases at V and 5 bases at J, with 8 bases between. Looked up from germline, CDR1 is SGDLS and CDR2 is YYNGEE. Study-level results: There were many expanded lesional clones persisting in scalp and blood during tofacitinib.

The chain recombines TRBV9 with TRBJ2-5, with D perhaps TRBD2 (5 bases). Specimen: CD4+ T cells sorted from blood, collected around week 50, from a patient treated with tofacitinib. The sequence was obtained from a human donor with alopecia areata. The CDR3 DNA follows: TGTGCCAGCAGCGCGGGGATGGAGACCCAGTACTTC. This sequence encodes CASSAGMETQYF.